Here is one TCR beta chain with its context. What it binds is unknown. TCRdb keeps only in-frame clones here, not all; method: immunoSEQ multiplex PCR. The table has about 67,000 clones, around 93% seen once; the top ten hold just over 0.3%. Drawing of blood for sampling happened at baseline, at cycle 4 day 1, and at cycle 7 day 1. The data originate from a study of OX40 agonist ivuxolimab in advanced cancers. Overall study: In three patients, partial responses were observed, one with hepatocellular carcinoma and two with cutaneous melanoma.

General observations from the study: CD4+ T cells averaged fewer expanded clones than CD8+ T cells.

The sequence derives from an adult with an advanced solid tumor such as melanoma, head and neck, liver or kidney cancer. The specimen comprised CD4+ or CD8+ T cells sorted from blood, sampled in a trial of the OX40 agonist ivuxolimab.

CDR3 region: CAGGLVGPGELFF. The CDR3 coding sequence is TGTGCCGGAGGACTAGTTGGCCCCGGGGAGCTGTTTTTT. This sequence joins TRBV6-1 and TRBJ2-2, with 7 bases aligning to TRBD2. The CDR3 sequence is 13 residues long. Germline V gene sequence: CDR1 MNHNS, CDR2 SASEGT. The trim removed 11 bases at V and 6 bases at J, leaving 9 bases unmatched.